This entry lists 29 T cell receptor beta chains sequenced from one sample in a study of T cell clonality in common variable immunodeficiency. Whole-study results and caveats: Reportedly, TCR beta sequences from common variable immunodeficiency showed fewer deletions and N-nucleotide insertions.

What these receptors recognize is not known. Clones were sequenced by immunoSEQ multiplex PCR, and TCRdb holds only the in-frame ones, with some missing. Sampling found tens of thousands of clones, none seen once. Sequencing was done on a sample of peripheral blood mononuclear cells. The receptors come from a human donor with common variable immunodeficiency.

This clone was seen more than once but under ten times. The read falls 3 residues short of the CDR3 end, and the missing part is taken from the germline J gene. The chain is built from TRBV7-6 and TRBJ2-2; D might be TRBD1 (6 bases). V lost 1 base and J lost 5, with 11 bases in between. CDR1 and CDR2 (germline): SGHVS, FNYEAQ. The CDR3 runs to 15 residues. The sequenced part of the CDR3 DNA is TGTGCCAGCAGCTTAGTACAGGGTGGGACCGGGGAG. Its protein is CASSLVQGGTGE. The entire CDR3 is CASSLVQGGTGELFF.

Note on this clone: The DNA ends 3 residues before the CDR3 does, and the rest of the CDR3 is filled in from the germline J gene. The chain links TRBV7-6 to TRBJ1-1, with TRBD1 matching over 10 bases. Unmatched junction bases numbered 7, after V lost 5 bases and J lost 4 bases. This CDR3 has 15 amino acids. Germline CDR1 SGHVS, CDR2 FNYEAQ. The CDR3 DNA, read in part, is TGTGCCAGCAGCCGCTCAGGGACAGGGGTCACTGAA. The encoded protein is CASSRSGTGVTE. The CDR3 reads in full as CASSRSGTGVTEAFF.

At least ten counts were recorded for this clone. From the germline J gene comes the end of the CDR3, since the read stops 3 residues before it. The chain uses TRBV4-2 and TRBJ2-3; 8 bases agree with TRBD1. The CDR3 runs to 17 residues. V lost 4 bases to trimming and J lost 4 bases; unmatched junction nucleotides: 13. Germline assignment: CDR1 LGHNA and CDR2 YNFKEQ. The covered CDR3 bases are TGTGCCAGCAGCCCATGGCGGACAGGGTTTGGTTCAGATACG. It encodes CASSPWRTGFGSDT. In full, the CDR3 reads CASSPWRTGFGSDTQYF.

With respect to this clone: The read finishes 3 residues shy of the CDR3 end, and the germline J gene is used to complete it. The V call is TRBV18, the J call TRBJ1-1, with no clear D. The CDR3 consists of 14 residues. The ends were cut back, 0 bases at V and 1 base at J, with 6 bases in the middle. The germline gives CDR1 KGHSH, CDR2 LQKENI. The chain's CDR3 is CASSPPRPNTEAFF. The part of the CDR3 DNA that was read is TGTGCCAGCTCACCACCGCGGCCGAACACTGAA.

Remarks on this clone: The CDR3 end is not reached by the read, which stops 3 residues before it; the germline J gene fills it in. The chain couples TRBV7-2 to TRBJ2-1; 8 positions match TRBD2. The length of the CDR3 is 16 residues. CDR1 SGHTA and CDR2 FQGNSA come from the germline V gene. Trimming removed 0 bases from V and 0 bases from J; junction bases left unmatched: 1. The CDR3 sequence is CASSLAGTSSYNEQFF. The covered CDR3 bases are TGTGCCAGCAGCTTAGCCGGGACTAGCTCCTACAATGAG.

This clone showed up many times. From the germline J gene comes the end of the CDR3, since the read stops 3 residues before it. This sequence joins TRBV19 and TRBJ2-3; 7 nucleotides match TRBD2. Germline values: CDR1 LNHDA, CDR2 SQIVND (reference sequence). The CDR3 has 16 residues. V lost 2 bases, J lost 1 base, and 6 bases stayed unmatched. CDR3 region: CASSIRPSGGTDTQYF. The sequenced CDR3 bases are TGTGCCAGTAGTATACGGCCTAGCGGAGGCACAGATACG.

This clone came up a few times. With the read ending 3 residues before the CDR3 end, the germline J gene is used to fill in that end. The V gene is TRBV19, the J gene TRBJ2-1, with 9 bases matching TRBD1. The CDR3 consists of 14 residues. After removal of 1 base from V and 8 bases from J, the junction contained 3 bases not matched to a gene. Germline-derived CDR1 and CDR2 are LNHDA and SQIVND (reference sequence). The CDR3 loop is CASSIANRGHEQFF. CDR3 DNA (partial): TGTGCCAGTAGTATAGCCAACAGGGGGCATGAG.

This clone was recorded at least ten times. The DNA ends 3 residues before the CDR3 does, and the rest of the CDR3 is filled in from the germline J gene. The chain carries TRBV6-2 or TRBV6-3 and TRBJ2-2, with D perhaps TRBD2 (6 bases). This CDR3 is built from 15 residues. The ends were cut back, 3 bases at V and 5 bases at J, with 13 bases in the middle. Germline CDR1 is MNHEY and CDR2 is SVGEGT. CDR3 DNA, as far as it was read: TGTGCCAGCAGTTATTCCGGGACTCTAACCGGGGAG. Translated, it gives CASSYSGTLTGE. The whole CDR3 protein reads CASSYSGTLTGELFF.

This clone was observed at least ten times. With the read ending 3 residues before the CDR3 end, the germline J gene is used to fill in that end. The rearrangement links TRBV20-1 to TRBJ2-3; TRBD1 matches 7 bases. The V segment lost 4 bases and the J segment 6 bases; nucleotides outside the gene matches: 7. Per germline, CDR1 DFQATT and CDR2 SNEGSKA (reference sequence). This CDR3 contains 13 residues. The CDR3 bases that were read are TGCAGTGCTAAACACAGGGGTCTCGATACG. It is translated as CSAKHRGLDT. The complete CDR3 protein is CSAKHRGLDTQYF.

For this clone: The DNA ends 3 residues before the CDR3 does, and the rest of the CDR3 is filled in from the germline J gene. The V and J genes are TRBV18 and TRBJ1-1; D is ambiguous. V lost 1 base and J lost 6, with 15 bases in between. The CDR3 length is 15 residues. CDR1 KGHSH and CDR2 LQKENI come from the germline V gene. Incomplete CDR3 DNA: TGTGCCAGCTCACCACGCAAGGGTGGAGACGCTGAA. The encoded protein is CASSPRKGGDAE. The whole CDR3 sequence reads CASSPRKGGDAEAFF.

This clone was seen only a few times. The sequenced fragment ends 3 residues before the CDR3 boundary, so the rest is inferred from the germline J gene. V is TRBV18 and J is TRBJ1-1; the D is unclear. Between the trimmed V and J ends, which lost 1 base and 4 bases, there was a span of 19 bases. The CDR3 runs to 17 residues. The germline CDR1 and CDR2 sequences are KGHSH and LQKENI. CDR3 DNA, as far as it was read: TGTGCCAGCTCACCACGGGCTTTTAGACGGGCGGGCACTGAA. The encoded protein is CASSPRAFRRAGTE. The complete CDR3 protein is CASSPRAFRRAGTEAFF.

This clone was counted ten times or more. Coverage ceases 3 residues before the CDR3 finishes, and the germline J gene fills in the end. The chain joins TRBV18 to TRBJ2-1, with D hard to call. V was shortened by 2 bases and J by 6 bases, with 14 bases between the two germline ends. Germline V CDR1 and CDR2: KGHSH, LQKENI. The CDR3 length is 15 residues. CDR3 bases read: TGTGCCAGCTCACCAGTATTCATGTCCGGCAATGAG. This gives the protein CASSPVFMSGNE. The full CDR3 reads CASSPVFMSGNEQFF.

In this sample, this clone turned up many times. The read stops 3 residues short of the end of the CDR3; the missing end is completed from the germline J gene. Other nucleotide sequences from this sample produce the same CDR3. The rearrangement joins TRBV7-2 to TRBJ2-1; 9 bases are a match to TRBD2. Germline trimming cut 2 bases from V and 4 bases from J; bases unmatched to any gene: 3. The germline gives CDR1 SGHTA, CDR2 FQGNSA. The CDR3 is made up of 15 amino acids. The part of the CDR3 DNA that was read is TGTGCCAGCAGCTTATCAGCGGGGGGTTACAATGAG. Protein: CASSLSAGGYNE. The entire CDR3 protein reads CASSLSAGGYNEQFF.

At least ten counts were recorded for this clone. The CDR3 end lies 3 residues beyond the end of the read and is filled in from the germline J gene. This chain joins TRBV29-1 and TRBJ1-2; 7 bases match TRBD1. The germline CDR1 and CDR2 sequences are SQVTM and ANQGSEA. This CDR3 contains 12 residues. V lost 8 bases, J lost 6 bases, and 9 bases stayed unmatched. CDR3 sequence reads: CSSLRGRDGYTF. The sequenced part of the CDR3 DNA is TGCAGCTCGTTGAGGGGGCGGGATGGC.

This clone was seen only a few times. The read halts 3 residues ahead of the CDR3 end, with the missing end drawn from the germline J gene. The chain couples TRBV20-1 to TRBJ1-6; D unclear. Germline values: CDR1 DFQATT, CDR2 SNEGSKA (reference sequence). The CDR3 covers 16 residues. Between the trimmed V and J ends, which lost 4 bases and 11 bases, there was a span of 24 bases. The CDR3 reads CSATPFRGSLGTPLHF. Incomplete CDR3 DNA: TGCAGTGCTACCCCCTTCCGCGGATCCTTAGGAACACCC.

A note on this clone: The DNA ends 3 residues before the CDR3 does, and the rest of the CDR3 is filled in from the germline J gene. The rearrangement links TRBV19 to TRBJ2-7, with TRBD1 as a possible D gene (6 bases). The germline V gene encodes CDR1 LNHDA and CDR2 SQIVND (reference sequence). This CDR3 region has 15 residues. Trimming removed 1 base at V and 3 bases at J, with 13 bases between. CDR3 in amino acids: CASSIARGLFYEQYF. The sequenced CDR3 bases are TGTGCCAGTAGTATAGCCAGGGGCCTCTTCTACGAG.

Notes on this clone: Read coverage stops 3 residues before the CDR3 terminus; the germline J gene supplies the remainder. The chain joins TRBV6-1 to TRBJ2-7, with 7 bases that match TRBD2. V lost 0 bases to trimming and J lost 1 base; unmatched junction nucleotides: 9. Germline CDR1 is MNHNS and CDR2 is SASEGT. The CDR3 consists of 17 residues. The chain's CDR3 is CASSEALRLAVSYEQYF. The CDR3 bases that were read are TGTGCCAGCAGTGAAGCGCTTAGGCTAGCGGTGTCCTACGAG.

Partial CDR3 DNA: TGTGCCAGTAGTTGGACAGGGGGCCTCCCCACTGAA. Its translation is CASSWTGGLPTE. The full CDR3 reads CASSWTGGLPTEAFF. The chain uses TRBV19 and TRBJ1-1, with 11 bases matching TRBD1. The read halts 3 residues ahead of the CDR3 end, with the missing end drawn from the germline J gene. CDR3 size: 15 residues. Trimming cost V 5 bases and J 4 bases; bases outside gene matches: 6. Germline CDR1 and CDR2: LNHDA and SQIVND (reference sequence).

There are a few counts of this clone. The read stops 3 residues short of the end of the CDR3; the missing end is completed from the germline J gene. V is TRBV6-1 and J is TRBJ1-2, with TRBD1 as a possible D gene (5 bases). Germline V gene data show CDR1 as MNHNS and CDR2 as SASEGT. CDR3 length equals 13 residues. Trimming took 1 base from V and 4 from J, leaving 7 bases between them. Incomplete CDR3 DNA: TGTGCCAGCAGTGAAGGGACACCCTATGGC. Protein sequence: CASSEGTPYG. The whole CDR3 region reads CASSEGTPYGYTF.

With regard to this clone: The read terminates 3 residues before the CDR3 end, so the remaining end is supplied by the germline J gene. The chain employs TRBV20-1 and TRBJ1-2; TRBD1 matches 7 bases. This CDR3 is 14 amino acids long. The J segment lost 2 bases and the V segment lost 5 bases, leaving 8 bases of the junction unmatched. The germline V gene has CDR1 DFQATT and CDR2 SNEGSKA (reference sequence). CDR3 bases read: TGCAGTGCTCCATCTTTACAGGGGAACTATGGC. Protein sequence: CSAPSLQGNYG. The entire CDR3 is CSAPSLQGNYGYTF.

This clone was detected a few times. The read ends 3 residues shy of where the CDR3 ends; the end is completed using the germline J gene. The chain couples TRBV11-2 to TRBJ2-7; possible D gene TRBD2, 6 bases. This CDR3 comprises 13 residues. Germline V gene lookup returns CDR1 SGHAT and CDR2 FQNNGV. Between the trimmed V and J ends, which lost 3 bases and 6 bases, there was a span of 12 bases. The sequenced part of the CDR3 DNA is TGTGCCAGCAGCTTCGGGGGACGGGGCGAG. Translating gives CASSFGGRGE. The CDR3, in full, reads CASSFGGRGEQYF.

This clone was observed many times. Read coverage stops 3 residues before the CDR3 terminus; the germline J gene supplies the remainder. The rearrangement uses TRBV7-2 and TRBJ1-1; 7 bases are a match to TRBD1. V gave up 5 bases and J gave up 1 base; unmatched junction bases: 4. The CDR3 has 14 residues. Germline assignment: CDR1 SGHTA and CDR2 FQGNSA. CDR3 region: CASSPGTANTEAFF. The CDR3 DNA, read in part, is TGTGCCAGCAGCCCGGGGACAGCGAACACTGAA.

This clone occurred many times. CDR3 amino acids: CSGRSADTQYF. CDR3 DNA, as far as it was read: TGCAGTGGCCGGTCTGCGGATACG. This chain links TRBV20-1 with TRBJ2-3, with D uncertain. With the read ending 3 residues before the CDR3 end, the germline J gene is used to fill in that end. The V end was cut by 7 bases, the J end by 6 bases, with 11 bases between. The CDR3 length is 11 residues. Germline V lookup: CDR1 DFQATT, CDR2 SNEGSKA (reference sequence).

This clone occurred a few times. The missing CDR3 end, 3 residues past where the read stops, is filled in from the germline J gene. The V and J genes are TRBV7-2 and TRBJ1-2; a weak D match, TRBD1 (6 bases). The CDR3 runs to 15 residues. Trimming pared 5 bases from V and 0 bases from J, leaving 13 bases between. CDR1 is SGHTA, CDR2 FQGNSA, per germline. Incomplete CDR3 DNA: TGTGCCAGCAGCGCCGACAGGATTGCTAACTATGGC. Its translation is CASSADRIANYG. The entire CDR3 is CASSADRIANYGYTF.

In this sample, this clone turned up many times. The CDR3 goes on 3 residues after the read ends, and that part is filled in from the germline J gene. The rearrangement links TRBV12-3 or TRBV12-4 to TRBJ1-2; TRBD1 might be the D (5 bases). The CDR3 has 13 amino acids. V shed 1 base and J shed 6 bases, with 9 bases lying between them. The DNA read from the CDR3 is TGTGCCAGCAGTTTAGGGAAGGGGCATGGC. Residues: CASSLGKGHG. The whole CDR3 sequence is CASSLGKGHGYTF.

On this clone: The read finishes 3 residues shy of the CDR3 end, and the germline J gene is used to complete it. This sequence joins TRBV2 and TRBJ1-5; 10 bases agree with TRBD1. CDR1 is SNHLY and CDR2 is FYNNEI in the germline V gene. The CDR3 covers 14 residues. V shed 11 bases and J 5 bases; nucleotides not matched to a gene: 9. Partial CDR3 DNA: TGTGCCGGGGTCTCCGGGACAGGGGATCAGCCC. Translation gives CAGVSGTGDQP. The whole CDR3 protein is CAGVSGTGDQPQHF.

This clone occurred a few times. The read comes to an end 3 residues before the CDR3 does, leaving the germline J gene to fill in the end. V is TRBV18 and J is TRBJ1-3, with D maybe TRBD1 (6 bases). Germline V gene sequence: CDR1 KGHSH, CDR2 LQKENI. The CDR3 is 14 amino acids. Trimming shortened V by 3 bases and J by 7 bases, and 13 bases separated the two germline ends. The part of the CDR3 DNA that was read is TGTGCCAGCTCACCGGGGCAGGGGAAGAACACC. The encoded protein is CASSPGQGKNT. The whole CDR3 sequence reads CASSPGQGKNTIYF. Supplemented by reference TRBV18 and TRBJ1-3, the full variable domain reads NAGVMQNPRHLVRRRGQEARLRCSPMKGHSHVYWYRQLPEEGLKFMVYLQKENIIDESGMPKERFSAEFPKEGPSILRIQQVVRGDSAAYFCASSPGQGKNTIYFGEGSWLTVV.

Ten or more counts support this clone. Read coverage stops 3 residues before the CDR3 terminus; the germline J gene supplies the remainder. The chain carries TRBV6-2 or TRBV6-3 and TRBJ1-2; 7 nucleotides align to TRBD1. Trimming at V came to 5 bases and at J to 6 bases, leaving 3 bases not matched to a gene. The CDR3 is 12 residues long. CDR1 and CDR2 (germline): MNHEY, SVGEGT. The CDR3 protein is CASSKTGDGYTF. The CDR3 DNA, read in part, is TGTGCCAGCAGTAAAACAGGGGATGGC.

On this clone itself: The DNA ends 3 residues before the CDR3 does, and the rest of the CDR3 is filled in from the germline J gene. This chain uses TRBV5-5 with TRBJ2-5; TRBD1 agrees at 7 bases. The CDR3 is 13 amino acids. V shed 1 base, J shed 3 bases, and the junction held 0 bases outside the gene matches. CDR1 and CDR2 (germline): SGHKS, YYEKEE (reference sequence). The CDR3 sequence is CASSLQGEETQYF. The covered CDR3 bases are TGTGCCAGCAGCTTGCAGGGGGAAGAGACC.